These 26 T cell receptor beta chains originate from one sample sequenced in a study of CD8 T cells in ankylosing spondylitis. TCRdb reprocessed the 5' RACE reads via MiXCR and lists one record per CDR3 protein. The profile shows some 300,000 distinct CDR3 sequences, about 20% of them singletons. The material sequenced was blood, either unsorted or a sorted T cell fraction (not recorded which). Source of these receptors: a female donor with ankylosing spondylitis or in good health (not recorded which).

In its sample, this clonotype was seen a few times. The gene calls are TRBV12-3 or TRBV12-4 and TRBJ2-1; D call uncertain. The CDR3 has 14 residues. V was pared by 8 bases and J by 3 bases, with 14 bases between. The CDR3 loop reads CASLGGRRYNEQFF. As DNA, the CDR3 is TGTGCCAGCTTGGGCGGCCGACGCTACAATGAGCAGTTCTTC.

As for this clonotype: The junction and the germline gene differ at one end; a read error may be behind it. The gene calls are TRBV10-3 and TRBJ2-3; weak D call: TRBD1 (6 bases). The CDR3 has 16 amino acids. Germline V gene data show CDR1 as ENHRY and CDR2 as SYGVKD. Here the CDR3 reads CAISESNRVVGDAQYF. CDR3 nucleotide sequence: TGTGCCATCAGTGAGTCGAACAGGGTCGTCGGAGATGCGCAGTATTTT.

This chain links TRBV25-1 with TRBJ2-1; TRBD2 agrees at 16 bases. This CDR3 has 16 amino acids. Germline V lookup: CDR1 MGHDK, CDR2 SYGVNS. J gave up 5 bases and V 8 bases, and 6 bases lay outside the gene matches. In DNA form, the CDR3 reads TGTGCCAGCGGGACTAGCGGGAGGGCATCCCACAATGAGCAGTTCTTC. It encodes CASGTSGRASHNEQFF.

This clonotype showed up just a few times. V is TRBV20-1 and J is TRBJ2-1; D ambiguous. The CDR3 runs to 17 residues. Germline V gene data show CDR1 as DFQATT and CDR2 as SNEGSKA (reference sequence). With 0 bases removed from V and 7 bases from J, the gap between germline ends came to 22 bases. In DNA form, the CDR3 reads TGCAGTGCTAGAGACCCTTTTACGCAGACGATAGAAAATGAGCAGTTCTTC. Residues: CSARDPFTQTIENEQFF.

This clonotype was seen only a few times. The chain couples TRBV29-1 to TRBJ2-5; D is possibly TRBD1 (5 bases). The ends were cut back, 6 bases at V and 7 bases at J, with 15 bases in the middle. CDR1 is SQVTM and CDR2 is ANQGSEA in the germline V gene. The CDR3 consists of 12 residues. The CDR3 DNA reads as TGCAGCGTCCTCGACAGTGTACGGACCCAGTACTTC. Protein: CSVLDSVRTQYF. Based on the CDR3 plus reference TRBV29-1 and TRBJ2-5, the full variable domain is SAVISQKPSRDICQRGTSLTIQCQVDSQVTMMFWYRQQPGQSLTLIATANQGSEATYESGFVIDKFPISRPNLTFSTLTVSNMSPEDSSIYLCSVLDSVRTQYFGPGTRLLVL.

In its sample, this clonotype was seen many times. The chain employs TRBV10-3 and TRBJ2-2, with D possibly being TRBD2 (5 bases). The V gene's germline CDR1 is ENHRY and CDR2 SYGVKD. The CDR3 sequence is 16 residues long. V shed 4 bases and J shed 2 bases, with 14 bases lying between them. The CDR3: CAISGQRLANTGELFF. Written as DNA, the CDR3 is TGTGCCATCAGTGGGCAGCGGCTAGCTAACACCGGGGAGCTGTTTTTT.

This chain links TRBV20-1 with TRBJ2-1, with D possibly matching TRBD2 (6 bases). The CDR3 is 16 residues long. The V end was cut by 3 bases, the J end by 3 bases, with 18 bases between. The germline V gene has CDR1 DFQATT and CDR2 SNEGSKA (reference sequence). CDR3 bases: TGCAGTGCTAGCCCCGGGGGAGCAGGTAACTACAATGAGCAGTTCTTC. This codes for CSASPGGAGNYNEQFF.

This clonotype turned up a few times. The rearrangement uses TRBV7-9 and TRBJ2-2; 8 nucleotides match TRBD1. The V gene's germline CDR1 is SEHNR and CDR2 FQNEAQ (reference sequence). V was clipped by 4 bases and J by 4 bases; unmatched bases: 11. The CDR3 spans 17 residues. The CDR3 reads CASSSGQAALSTGELFF. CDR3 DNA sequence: TGTGCCAGCAGCTCGGGACAGGCCGCCCTGAGCACCGGGGAGCTGTTTTTT. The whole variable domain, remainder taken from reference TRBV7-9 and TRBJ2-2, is DTGVSQNPRHKITKRGQNVTFRCDPISEHNRLYWYRQTLGQGPEFLTYFQNEAQLEKSRLLSDRFSAERPKGSFSTLEIQRTEQGDSAMYLCASSSGQAALSTGELFFGEGSRLTVL.

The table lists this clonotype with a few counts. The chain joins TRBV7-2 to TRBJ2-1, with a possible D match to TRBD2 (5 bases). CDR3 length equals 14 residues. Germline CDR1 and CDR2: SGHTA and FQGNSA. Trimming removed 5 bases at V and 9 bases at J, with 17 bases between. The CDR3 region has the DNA TGTGCCAGCAGCCCCTTAACTAGTGTGGCTGAGCAGTTCTTC. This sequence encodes CASSPLTSVAEQFF.

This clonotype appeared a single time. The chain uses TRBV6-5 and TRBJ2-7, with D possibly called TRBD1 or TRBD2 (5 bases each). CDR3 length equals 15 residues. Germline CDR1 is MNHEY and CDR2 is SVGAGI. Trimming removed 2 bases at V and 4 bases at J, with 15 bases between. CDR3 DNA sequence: TGTGCCAGCAGTTACACCGGGACCCCAGTATACGAGCAGTACTTC. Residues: CASSYTGTPVYEQYF.

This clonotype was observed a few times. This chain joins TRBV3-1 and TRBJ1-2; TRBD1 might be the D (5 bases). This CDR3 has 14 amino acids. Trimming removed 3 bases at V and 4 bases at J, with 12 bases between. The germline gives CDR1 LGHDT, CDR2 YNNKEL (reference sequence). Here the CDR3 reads CASSHLQVSYGYTF. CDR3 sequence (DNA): TGTGCCAGCAGCCATTTACAGGTTTCCTATGGCTACACCTTC.

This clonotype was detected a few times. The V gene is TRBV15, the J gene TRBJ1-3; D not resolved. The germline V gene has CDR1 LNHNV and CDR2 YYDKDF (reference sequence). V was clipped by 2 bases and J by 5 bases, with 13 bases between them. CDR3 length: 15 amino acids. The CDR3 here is CATSRPTAERNTIYF. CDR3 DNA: TGTGCCACCAGCAGACCCACGGCTGAACGAAACACCATATATTTT.

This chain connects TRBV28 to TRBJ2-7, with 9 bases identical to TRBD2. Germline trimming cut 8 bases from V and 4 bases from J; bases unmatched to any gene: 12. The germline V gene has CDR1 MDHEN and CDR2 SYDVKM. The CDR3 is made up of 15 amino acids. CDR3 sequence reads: CASRELAGVGYEQYF. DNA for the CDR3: TGTGCCAGCCGGGAACTAGCGGGCGTCGGGTACGAGCAGTACTTC.

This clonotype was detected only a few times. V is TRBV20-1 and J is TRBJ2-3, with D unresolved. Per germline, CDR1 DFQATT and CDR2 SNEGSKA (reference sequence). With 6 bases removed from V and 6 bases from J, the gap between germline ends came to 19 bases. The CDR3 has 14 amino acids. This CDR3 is CSAPGRLTWDTQYF. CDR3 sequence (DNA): TGCAGTGCGCCCGGGCGCCTGACTTGGGATACGCAGTATTTT.

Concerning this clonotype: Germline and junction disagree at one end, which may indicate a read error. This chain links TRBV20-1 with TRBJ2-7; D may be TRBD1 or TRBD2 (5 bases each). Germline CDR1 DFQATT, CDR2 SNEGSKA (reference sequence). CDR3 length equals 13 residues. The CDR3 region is CGARDGGSYEQYF. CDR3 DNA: TGCGGTGCCCGGGACGGCGGCTCCTACGAGCAGTACTTC.

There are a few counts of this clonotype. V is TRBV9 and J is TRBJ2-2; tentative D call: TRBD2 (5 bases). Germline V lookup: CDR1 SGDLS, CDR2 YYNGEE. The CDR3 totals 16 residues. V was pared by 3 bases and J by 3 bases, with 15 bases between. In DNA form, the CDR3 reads TGTGCCAGCAGCGCGGGATCGGAAAAGGACACCGGGGAGCTGTTTTTT. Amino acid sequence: CASSAGSEKDTGELFF.

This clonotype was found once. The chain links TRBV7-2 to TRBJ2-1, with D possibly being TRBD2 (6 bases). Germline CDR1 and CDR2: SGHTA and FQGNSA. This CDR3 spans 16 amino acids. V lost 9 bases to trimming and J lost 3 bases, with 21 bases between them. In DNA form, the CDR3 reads TGTGCCAGGAGGTTCGGACACGCGGAGGGCTACAATGAGCAGTTCTTC. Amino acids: CARRFGHAEGYNEQFF.

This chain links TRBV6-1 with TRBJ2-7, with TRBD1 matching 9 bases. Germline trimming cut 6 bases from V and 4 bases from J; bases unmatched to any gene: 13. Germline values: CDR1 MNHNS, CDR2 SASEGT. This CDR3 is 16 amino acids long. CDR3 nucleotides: TGTGCCAGCAGCCTTTCCGGGACAGGGAATCGGTACGAGCAGTACTTC. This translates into CASSLSGTGNRYEQYF.

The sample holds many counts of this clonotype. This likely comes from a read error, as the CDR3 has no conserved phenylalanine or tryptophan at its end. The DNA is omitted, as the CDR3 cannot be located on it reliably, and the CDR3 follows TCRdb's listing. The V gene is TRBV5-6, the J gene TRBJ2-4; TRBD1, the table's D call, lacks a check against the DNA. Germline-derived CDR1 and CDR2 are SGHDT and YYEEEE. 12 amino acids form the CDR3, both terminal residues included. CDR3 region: CASSLPQGRPEY.

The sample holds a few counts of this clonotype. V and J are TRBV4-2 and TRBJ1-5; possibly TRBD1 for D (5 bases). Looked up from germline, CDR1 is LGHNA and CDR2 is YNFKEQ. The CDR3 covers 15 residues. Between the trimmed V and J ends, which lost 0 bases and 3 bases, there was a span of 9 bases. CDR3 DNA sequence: TGTGCCAGCAGCCAAGATAGGGGCGACAATCAGCCCCAGCATTTT. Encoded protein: CASSQDRGDNQPQHF.

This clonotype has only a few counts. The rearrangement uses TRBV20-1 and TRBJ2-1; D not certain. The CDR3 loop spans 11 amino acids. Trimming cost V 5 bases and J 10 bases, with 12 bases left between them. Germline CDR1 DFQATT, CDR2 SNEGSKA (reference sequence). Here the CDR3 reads CSAPREYEQFF. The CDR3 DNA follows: TGCAGTGCTCCTCGAGAGTACGAGCAGTTCTTC.

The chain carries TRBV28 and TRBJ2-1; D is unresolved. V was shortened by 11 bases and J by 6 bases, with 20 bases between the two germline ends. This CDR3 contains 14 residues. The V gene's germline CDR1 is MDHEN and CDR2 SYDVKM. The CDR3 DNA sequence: TGTGCCGGCAAACCGGGCCCCCGGTCCAATGAGCAGTTCTTC. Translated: CAGKPGPRSNEQFF.

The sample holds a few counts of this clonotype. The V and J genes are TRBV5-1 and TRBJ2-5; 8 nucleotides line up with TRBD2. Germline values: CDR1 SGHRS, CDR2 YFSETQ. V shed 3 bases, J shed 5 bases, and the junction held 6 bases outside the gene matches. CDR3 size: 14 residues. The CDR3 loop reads CASSSGTSIETQYF. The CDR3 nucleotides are TGCGCCAGCAGCTCCGGGACTAGTATTGAGACCCAGTACTTC.

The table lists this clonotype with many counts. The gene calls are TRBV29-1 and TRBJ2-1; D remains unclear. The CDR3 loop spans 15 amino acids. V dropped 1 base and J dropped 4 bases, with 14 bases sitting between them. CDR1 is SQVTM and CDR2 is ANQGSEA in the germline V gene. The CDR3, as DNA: TGCAGCGTTGAAGCCCCGAATACTCTGTACAATGAGCAGTTCTTC. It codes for CSVEAPNTLYNEQFF.

CDR3 nucleotide sequence: TGCAGTGCTTACAGGGGGCGAGGCACCGGGGAGCTGTTTTTT. Its translation: CSAYRGRGTGELFF. The chain joins TRBV20-1 to TRBJ2-2; TRBD1 matches at 9 bases. This CDR3 has 14 residues. V was clipped by 5 bases and J by 4 bases; unmatched bases: 5. CDR1 DFQATT and CDR2 SNEGSKA come from the germline V gene (reference sequence).

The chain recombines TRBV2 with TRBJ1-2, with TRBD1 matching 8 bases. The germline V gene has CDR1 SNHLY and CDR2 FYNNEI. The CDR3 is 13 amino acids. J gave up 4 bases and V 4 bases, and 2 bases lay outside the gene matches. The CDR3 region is CASSGQGPYGYTF. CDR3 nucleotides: TGTGCCAGCAGTGGACAGGGGCCCTATGGCTACACCTTC.